This TCR beta chain was obtained from a study of T cell responses to AZD1222 COVID-19 vaccine. Study-level findings and limits: Spike-specific TCR breadth and depth rose after two AZD1222 doses. Recipients of AZD1222 seropositive at baseline numbered only 5 or 6. None of the repertoires were sampled until the peak T cell response had passed.

This table comes from immunoSEQ multiplex PCR, and its TCRdb copy is limited to in-frame clones, with some not included. The sample lists about 99,000 clones; around 89% were seen once. A remark on this clone: Antigen: not known.

The V end lost 5 bases, the J end lost 9 bases, and 17 bases lay between the germline ends. CDR1 and CDR2 from the germline V gene are SGHTA and FQGNSA. This CDR3 has 14 residues. The receptor comes from an adult in good health. This chain uses TRBV7-2 with TRBJ2-1; a weak D match, TRBD1 (5 bases). The sample was peripheral blood, taken on day 0 of AZD1222 vaccination. The CDR3 here is CASSLHLGPFEQFF. For the CDR3, the DNA is TGTGCCAGCAGCCTCCACTTGGGGCCTTTTGAGCAGTTCTTC.